A selection of T cell receptor beta chains follows, all from one sample in a study of CD8+CD57+ T cells in acquired aplastic anemia. TCRdb fed the reads into MiXCR, producing one record per CDR3 protein. The sample lists tens of thousands of distinct CDR3 sequences; approximately 46% were seen once. Input material: sorted CD4+, CD8+, or CD8+CD57+ T cells (not recorded which) from PBMCs. These receptors were obtained from a human donor in good health, serving as a control. Each CDR3 is given with its conserved first and last residue. D genes are given only for firm matches. Not all rows give a size; the values are once, few, many and, for expanded clones, a class.

V,J,D,size,CDR3,DNA
TRBV20-1,TRBJ2-3,-,many,CSALDGGVSTDTQYF,TGCAGTGCATTAGACGGCGGGGTTAGCACAGATACGCAGTATTTT
TRBV24-1,TRBJ2-1,-,-,CATSGRGRYNEQFF,TGTGCCACCAGTGGGAGGGGGAGGTACAATGAGCAGTTCTTC
TRBV6-5,TRBJ1-1,-,few,CASSYLTEAFF,TGTGCCAGCAGTTACTTGACTGAAGCTTTCTTT
TRBV15,TRBJ2-7,-,-,CATSRGTPGRHEQYF,TGTGCCACCAGCAGAGGGACCCCAGGAAGACACGAGCAGTACTTC
TRBV5-4,TRBJ2-7,-,many,CASSPVGPDSYEQYF,TGTGCCAGCAGTCCTGTGGGGCCCGACTCCTACGAGCAGTACTTC
TRBV20-1,TRBJ1-2,-,many,CSARDPGSLLVNYGYTF,TGCAGTGCTAGAGACCCGGGAAGCCTCCTCGTTAACTATGGCTACACCTTC
TRBV6-4,TRBJ1-5,-,once,CATERTGGMNQPQHF,TGTGCCACCGAAAGGACGGGGGGGATGAATCAGCCCCAGCATTTT
TRBV7-8,TRBJ2-5,TRBD2,-,CASRSGGLQETQYF,TGTGCCAGCAGGAGCGGGGGGCTCCAAGAGACCCAGTACTTC
TRBV10-1,TRBJ1-6,TRBD1,-,CASSESSGGRQNSPLHF,TGCGCCAGCAGTGAGTCGTCAGGGGGCCGTCAGAATTCACCCCTCCACTTT
TRBV12-3/TRBV12-4,TRBJ2-3,-,-,CATQGGTGYTDTQYF,TGTGCCACCCAGGGGGGGACGGGGTACACAGATACGCAGTATTTT
TRBV12-3/TRBV12-4,TRBJ1-1,-,few,CASSLSDRENTEAFF,TGTGCCAGCAGTTTATCCGACAGAGAGAACACTGAAGCTTTCTTT
TRBV13,TRBJ2-5,-,many,CASSLEGRETQYF,TGTGCCAGCAGCTTAGAGGGGCGAGAGACCCAGTACTTC
TRBV24-1,TRBJ1-2,-,few,CAPTRGRNGYTF,TGTGCCCCCACTAGAGGGAGGAATGGCTACACCTTC
TRBV20-1,TRBJ2-1,TRBD2,many,CSAQRPGLEVQADEQFF,TGCAGTGCTCAACGTCCGGGACTAGAGGTTCAGGCCGATGAGCAGTTCTTC
TRBV9,TRBJ1-1,-,many,CASSVVPGMATEAFF,TGTGCCAGCAGCGTAGTCCCGGGCATGGCCACTGAAGCTTTCTTT
TRBV20-1,TRBJ1-1,-,many,CSARDISLATEAFF,TGCAGTGCTAGAGACATATCGCTGGCGACTGAAGCTTTCTTT
TRBV2,TRBJ1-2,-,many,CAQKDGKGYGYTF,TGTGCCCAAAAGGACGGAAAAGGGTATGGCTACACCTTC
TRBV5-1,TRBJ1-2,TRBD1,-,CASSPGQGYGYTF,TGCGCCAGCAGCCCGGGACAGGGCTATGGCTACACCTTC
TRBV12-3/TRBV12-4,TRBJ1-1,-,-,CASSPQKGRNTEAFF,TGTGCCAGCAGTCCTCAGAAGGGGCGCAACACTGAAGCTTTCTTT
TRBV9,TRBJ1-5,-,-,CASSLRPDSNQPQHF,TGTGCCAGCAGCCTCCGACCCGATAGCAATCAGCCCCAGCATTTT
TRBV20-1,TRBJ2-7,-,many,CSARAPGLVEQYF,TGCAGTGCTAGAGCCCCAGGGTTGGTCGAGCAGTACTTC
TRBV12-3/TRBV12-4,TRBJ1-3,-,many,CASSPVDRGRNTIYF,TGTGCCAGCAGTCCGGTGGACAGAGGCCGAAACACCATATATTTT
TRBV25-1,TRBJ2-1,-,-,CASSALDSYNEQFF,TGTGCCAGCAGTGCCCTTGACAGTTACAATGAGCAGTTCTTC
TRBV12-3/TRBV12-4,TRBJ1-2,TRBD1,-,CASSLDRGVGYIF,TGTGCCAGCAGTTTAGACAGGGGGGTTGGCTACATCTTC
TRBV29-1,TRBJ1-2,TRBD1,-,CSVETDRGAGYTF,TGCAGCGTTGAGACGGACAGGGGAGCTGGCTACACCTTC
TRBV15,TRBJ2-7,-,-,CATSRLRTGTYYERYF,TGTGCCACCAGCAGACTTCGCACCGGGACTTACTACGAGCGGTACTTC
TRBV28,TRBJ2-7,-,-,CASSLGVNEQYF,TGTGCCAGCAGTTTAGGTGTTAACGAGCAGTACTTC
TRBV25-1,TRBJ2-3,TRBD2,-,CASSALAGGGVDTQYF,TGTGCCAGCAGTGCCCTAGCGGGAGGGGGGGTAGATACGCAGTATTTT
TRBV7-2,TRBJ1-2,-,-,CASSLDRGDYGYTF,TGTGCCAGCAGCTTGGATAGGGGCGACTATGGCTACACCTTC
TRBV7-6,TRBJ2-7,-,once,CASSLGRHSYEQYF,TGTGCCAGCAGCTTAGGGAGGCACTCCTACGAGCAGTACTTC
TRBV24-1,TRBJ2-5,-,many,CATSDPLSGAQETQYF,TGTGCCACCAGTGATCCCCTTAGCGGAGCCCAAGAGACCCAGTACTTC
TRBV20-1,TRBJ2-1,TRBD2,few,CSARVAGLDYNEQFF,TGCAGTGCTAGAGTGGCGGGACTAGACTACAATGAGCAGTTCTTC
TRBV15,TRBJ1-6,-,-,CATSRDGWVRDSPLHF,TGTGCCACCAGCAGAGATGGGTGGGTTCGGGACTCACCCCTCCACTTT
TRBV25-1,TRBJ1-2,-,-,CATGDGRDYGYTF,TGTGCCACGGGAGATGGTAGGGACTATGGCTACACCTTC
TRBV25-1,TRBJ2-5,TRBD1,-,CASSEPGQGRTQYF,TGTGCCAGCAGTGAGCCGGGACAGGGTCGTACCCAGTACTTC
TRBV4-1,TRBJ2-7,TRBD1,many,CASSQDGTGGGEQYF,TGCGCCAGCAGCCAAGATGGGACAGGGGGGGGCGAGCAGTACTTC
TRBV7-9,TRBJ2-3,-,-,CASSLVWGANTQYF,TGTGCCAGCAGCTTAGTATGGGGGGCGAATACGCAGTATTTT
TRBV12-3/TRBV12-4,TRBJ1-1,-,many,CASSFGAEAFF,TGTGCCAGCAGCTTCGGGGCTGAAGCTTTCTTT
TRBV11-1,TRBJ2-7,TRBD1,few,CANSYDRGFYEQYF,TGTGCCAACAGCTACGACAGGGGGTTCTACGAGCAGTACTTC
TRBV7-8,TRBJ1-2,-,few,CASSLGTVGYGYTF,TGTGCCAGCAGCTTGGGTACAGTCGGCTATGGCTACACCTTC
TRBV29-1,TRBJ2-7,TRBD2,-,CSVVSGGGGYEQYF,TGCAGCGTTGTTTCCGGCGGCGGGGGCTACGAGCAGTACTTC
TRBV10-3,TRBJ2-1,TRBD2,few,CAWSTGTSHEQFF,TGTGCCTGGAGCACCGGGACTAGTCATGAGCAGTTCTTC
TRBV29-1,TRBJ1-1,-,many,CSALGRMNTEAFF,TGCAGCGCTCTCGGCAGGATGAACACTGAAGCTTTCTTT
TRBV30,TRBJ2-7,TRBD2,many,CAWSRSGSSYEQYF,TGTGCCTGGAGTCGGAGCGGGAGTTCCTACGAGCAGTACTTC
TRBV19,TRBJ2-7,TRBD2,many,CASSARTSGSPYEQYF,TGTGCCAGTAGTGCGAGGACTAGCGGGAGTCCCTACGAGCAGTACTTC
TRBV7-3,TRBJ1-2,-,-,CASSLYGAEGYTF,TGTGCCAGCAGCTTATATGGGGCGGAAGGCTACACCTTC
TRBV5-6,TRBJ2-7,TRBD1,-,CASSPIDRAAYERYF,TGTGCCAGCAGCCCAATAGACAGGGCGGCCTACGAGCGGTACTTC
TRBV30,TRBJ2-3,-,-,CAWSRGDTQYF,TGTGCCTGGAGCAGGGGAGATACGCAGTATTTT
TRBV25-1,TRBJ1-6,TRBD1,-,CASSEDRDSPLHF,TGTGCCAGCAGTGAGGACAGGGATTCACCCCTCCACTTT
TRBV7-8,TRBJ2-3,-,-,CASSLTGSDTQYF,TGTGCCAGCAGCTTAACAGGGTCGGATACGCAGTATTTT
TRBV2,TRBJ2-7,-,few,CASSEEGRGAYF,TGTGCCAGCAGTGAAGAGGGCCGAGGGGCATACTTC